The 26 T cell receptor beta chains below were found in one sample sequenced in a study of blood T cells in healthy people across ages. The use of a sample-barcoded 5' primer and a J-beta primer mix characterized a second PCR of roughly 6 to 12 cycles. From the 5' RACE reads, TCRdb called clonotypes with MiXCR, one entry per CDR3 protein. The sample holds about 1.4 million distinct CDR3 sequences; approximately 59% are singletons and the top ten take 5% to 7%. The sample was blood. The receptors come from a young man in good health.

This rearrangement joins TRBV29-1 to TRBJ2-3; D is unclear. V lost 3 bases and J lost 4, with 11 bases in between. This CDR3 contains 13 residues. Germline CDR1 SQVTM, CDR2 ANQGSEA. The CDR3 loop reads CSVEGYSPDTQYF. Here the CDR3 DNA reads TGCAGCGTTGAGGGGTATTCCCCAGATACGCAGTATTTT.

The chain combines TRBV7-9 with TRBJ1-6, with 7 bases that match TRBD1. Germline trimming cut 6 bases from V and 10 bases from J; bases unmatched to any gene: 15. Germline V gene data show CDR1 as SEHNR and CDR2 as FQNEAQ (reference sequence). CDR3 length equals 16 residues. Here the CDR3 DNA reads TGTGCCAGCAGACGAACGACGGGGACAGTATACTCACCCCTCCACTTT. It is translated as CASRRTTGTVYSPLHF.

The V and J genes are TRBV15 and TRBJ2-1; TRBD1 is a possible D gene (6 bases). Germline V gene sequence: CDR1 LNHNV, CDR2 YYDKDF (reference sequence). The CDR3 has 12 amino acids. The V end lost 11 bases, the J end lost 5 bases, and 13 bases lay between the germline ends. DNA of the CDR3: TGTGCCTTCCTGGGGACAAACAATGAGCAGTTCTTC. This codes for CAFLGTNNEQFF.

The V call is TRBV28, the J call TRBJ2-1; 7 nucleotides align to TRBD2. With V trimmed by 2 bases and J by 10 bases, 11 bases remained unmatched. Germline values: CDR1 MDHEN, CDR2 SYDVKM. The CDR3 is 15 amino acids. The CDR3 sequence: CASSLRGGNLGEQFF. For the CDR3, the DNA is TGTGCCAGCAGTTTACGCGGGGGAAACTTAGGGGAGCAGTTCTTC.

The count of this clonotype is one. The genes are TRBV7-9 and TRBJ2-1; D is perhaps TRBD1 or TRBD2 (5 bases each). Deletions cut 5 bases from V and 6 bases from J, with 11 bases between. CDR1 and CDR2 (germline): SEHNR, FQNEAQ (reference sequence). The CDR3 has 13 residues. As DNA, the CDR3 is TGTGCCAGCAGCGGGACCCTAATCAATGAGCAGTTCTTC. As protein: CASSGTLINEQFF.

The chain uses TRBV29-1 and TRBJ2-7; D is perhaps TRBD1 (6 bases). The CDR3 sequence is 14 residues long. CDR1 SQVTM and CDR2 ANQGSEA come from the germline V gene. Trimming removed 6 bases from V and 0 bases from J, with 15 bases in between. CDR3 protein: CSVGAGLTSYEQYF. In nucleotides, the CDR3 is TGCAGCGTGGGGGCCGGTCTGACCTCCTACGAGCAGTACTTC.

The chain joins TRBV10-3 to TRBJ1-1; 7 bases are shared with TRBD1. The germline gives CDR1 ENHRY, CDR2 SYGVKD. The CDR3 covers 11 residues. The V gene end was trimmed by 7 bases and the J gene end by 5 bases; junction bases not matched to a gene: 1. This CDR3 is CAINRGTEAFF. CDR3 nucleotide sequence: TGTGCCATCAACAGGGGAACTGAAGCTTTCTTT.

The J gene is TRBJ1-4, the V gene TRBV7-8; weak D call: TRBD1 (5 bases). The CDR3 sequence is 17 residues long. Deletions cut 7 bases from V and 6 bases from J, with 24 bases between. Germline CDR1 SGHVS, CDR2 FQNEAQ. The CDR3 here is CASTPFRAVGADEKLFF. The CDR3 nucleotides are TGTGCCAGCACCCCGTTTCGGGCCGTAGGGGCGGATGAAAAACTGTTTTTT.

This rearrangement joins TRBV4-1 to TRBJ2-2, with D perhaps matching TRBD1 or TRBD2 (5 bases each). Trimming left V 0 bases short and J 4 bases short, with 18 bases between. Germline loops: CDR1 MGHRA, CDR2 YSYEKL. The CDR3 covers 18 residues. CDR3 bases: TGCGCCAGCAGCCAAGATCTTCTGGGGCCAGGGAGCACCGGGGAGCTGTTTTTT. Its protein product is CASSQDLLGPGSTGELFF.

In this sample, this clonotype turned up once. The genes are TRBV5-1 and TRBJ2-1; 7 bases line up with TRBD2. The CDR3 length is 15 residues. CDR1 is SGHRS and CDR2 is YFSETQ in the germline V gene. V dropped 2 bases and J dropped 8; count of bases not matched to a gene: 10. This CDR3 is CASSFGLGGEDEQFF. The CDR3 DNA follows: TGCGCCAGCAGCTTTGGCCTTGGGGGGGAGGATGAGCAGTTCTTC.

The chain combines TRBV20-1 with TRBJ1-6; maybe TRBD1 (6 bases). V was shortened by 6 bases and J by 4 bases, with 16 bases between the two germline ends. Germline V CDR1 and CDR2: DFQATT, SNEGSKA (reference sequence). The CDR3 length is 15 residues. The CDR3 bases are TGCAGTGCCCACCCGGGGGGCGGTTATAATTCACCCCTCCACTTT. Its protein product is CSAHPGGGYNSPLHF.

The genes are TRBV14 and TRBJ2-1; D ambiguous. The germline V gene encodes CDR1 SGHDN and CDR2 FVKESK. There are 16 residues in the CDR3. V was trimmed by 2 bases and J by 5 bases, leaving 16 bases between them. This CDR3 reads CASSQWVPTPHNEQFF. CDR3 nucleotide sequence: TGTGCCAGCAGCCAATGGGTGCCGACTCCGCACAATGAGCAGTTCTTC. Supplemented by reference TRBV14 and TRBJ2-1, the full variable domain reads EAGVTQFPSHSVIEKGQTVTLRCDPISGHDNLYWYRRVMGKEIKFLLHFVKESKQDESGMPNNRFLAERTGGTYSTLKVQPAELEDSGVYFCASSQWVPTPHNEQFFGPGTRLTVL.

This clonotype was recorded a few times. The chain carries TRBV25-1 and TRBJ1-2; D is unclear. V lost 4 bases and J lost 0, with 12 bases in between. Germline lookup yields CDR1 MGHDK and CDR2 SYGVNS. The CDR3 loop spans 15 amino acids. The DNA of the CDR3 is TGTGCCAGCAGTGGGGGTGGACTCTCTAACTATGGCTACACCTTC. This encodes CASSGGGLSNYGYTF.

V usage is TRBV4-1 and J usage is TRBJ2-5; TRBD1 might be the D (5 bases). Trimming removed 1 base from V and 8 bases from J, with 17 bases in between. This CDR3 is built from 15 residues. From germline, CDR1 is MGHRA and CDR2 YSYEKL. The CDR3 is CASSQAGANQGTQYF. CDR3 sequence (DNA): TGCGCCAGCAGCCAAGCCGGCGCCAACCAGGGAACCCAGTACTTC.

The chain has TRBV7-2 and TRBJ1-6; TRBD1 matches at 7 bases. There are 15 residues in the CDR3. The V gene end was trimmed by 5 bases and the J gene end by 7 bases; junction bases not matched to a gene: 8. Per germline, CDR1 SGHTA and CDR2 FQGNSA. The DNA for the CDR3 is TGTGCCAGCAGCGCGCGGACAGGACGGAATTCACCCCTCCACTTT. It codes for CASSARTGRNSPLHF.

V gene TRBV6-5 combines with J gene TRBJ2-1; 7 bases match TRBD2. This CDR3 region has 13 residues. Germline trimming cut 2 bases from V and 8 bases from J; bases unmatched to any gene: 3. From germline, CDR1 is MNHEY and CDR2 SVGAGI. CDR3 residues: CASSYTTSHEQFF. As DNA, the CDR3 is TGTGCCAGCAGTTACACGACTAGCCATGAGCAGTTCTTC.

V gene TRBV7-4 combines with J gene TRBJ2-7, with a tentative D call TRBD1 (6 bases). The CDR3 spans 16 residues. Trimming cost V 2 bases and J 0 bases, with 14 bases left between them. Germline V gives CDR1 SGHVT, CDR2 SQSDAQ. CDR3 nucleotides: TGTGCCAGCAGCTTAAGGTCCAGGGGAAACTCCTACGAGCAGTACTTC. Translating gives CASSLRSRGNSYEQYF.

This clonotype has only a few counts. This sequence joins TRBV7-9 and TRBJ1-4, with D unclear. The CDR3 has 13 amino acids. Between the trimmed V and J ends, which lost 5 bases and 0 bases, there was a span of 4 bases. CDR1 SEHNR and CDR2 FQNEAQ come from the germline V gene (reference sequence). The DNA for the CDR3 is TGTGCCAGCAGCACATCAACTAATGAAAAACTGTTTTTT. The encoded protein is CASSTSTNEKLFF.

This clonotype was recorded a few times. The chain couples TRBV4-2 to TRBJ2-1; TRBD2 matches at 9 bases. The V segment lost 0 bases and the J segment 5 bases; nucleotides outside the gene matches: 2. CDR1 and CDR2 (germline): LGHNA, YNFKEQ. CDR3 length: 15 residues. This CDR3 is CASSQDSGSHNEQFF. Here the CDR3 DNA reads TGTGCCAGCAGCCAAGATAGCGGGAGTCACAATGAGCAGTTCTTC.

The chain employs TRBV7-9 and TRBJ1-1; D is unclear. Trimming cost V 3 bases and J 8 bases, with 10 bases left between them. CDR1 and CDR2 (germline): SEHNR, FQNEAQ (reference sequence). The length of the CDR3 is 12 residues. As DNA, the CDR3 is TGTGCCAGCAGCTTTTCGTTGGAAGAAGCTTTCTTT. It encodes CASSFSLEEAFF.

The chain couples TRBV10-3 to TRBJ2-1; the D gene is possibly TRBD2 (6 bases). Per germline, CDR1 ENHRY and CDR2 SYGVKD. This CDR3 contains 18 residues. Between the trimmed V and J ends, which lost 6 bases and 5 bases, there was a span of 26 bases. The CDR3 DNA reads TGTGCCATCAGGAATATAACCCCGGGAACTAGCAAACACAATGAGCAGTTCTTC. Translated, it gives CAIRNITPGTSKHNEQFF.

This clonotype was observed many times. The chain recombines TRBV7-2 with TRBJ1-4; D uncertain. The CDR3 totals 16 residues. V lost 0 bases to trimming and J lost 4 bases, with 12 bases between them. Germline V gene lookup returns CDR1 SGHTA and CDR2 FQGNSA. CDR3: CASSLAAGKGNEKLFF. The CDR3 coding sequence is TGTGCCAGCAGCTTAGCAGCGGGCAAGGGTAATGAAAAACTGTTTTTT.

The gene calls are TRBV5-1 and TRBJ2-3; D might be TRBD2 (6 bases). CDR1 SGHRS and CDR2 YFSETQ come from the germline V gene. Trimming pared 7 bases from V and 2 bases from J, leaving 17 bases between. This CDR3 has 15 amino acids. The DNA of the CDR3 is TGCGCCAGCTCTTTGAGCGGGCCCGACACAGATACGCAGTATTTT. It yields the protein CASSLSGPDTDTQYF.

A remark on this clonotype: At one boundary the junction diverges from the germline segment, which might be a read error. The gene calls are TRBV29-1 and TRBJ2-7, with 7 bases fitting TRBD1. The CDR3 has 15 amino acids. Germline lookup yields CDR1 SQVTM and CDR2 ANQGSEA. The CDR3 region is CSQLHMGQTPYKQYF. CDR3 nucleotides: TGCAGCCAACTCCATATGGGACAGACACCCTACAAGCAGTACTTC.

This clonotype has only one observation. The chain couples TRBV12-3 or TRBV12-4 to TRBJ2-3, with TRBD2 matching over 10 bases. V gave up 4 bases and J gave up 2 bases; unmatched junction bases: 12. The CDR3 has 18 amino acids. The CDR3 loop is CASSSWSGGAPPTDTQYF. CDR3 coding DNA: TGTGCCAGCAGTTCTTGGAGCGGGGGGGCCCCTCCCACAGATACGCAGTATTTT.

V usage is TRBV29-1 and J usage is TRBJ2-5; 8 bases align to TRBD2. Germline trimming cut 6 bases from V and 5 bases from J; bases unmatched to any gene: 2. The CDR3 runs to 11 residues. Germline CDR1 SQVTM, CDR2 ANQGSEA. The CDR3 coding sequence is TGCAGCGTCCCGGGGGGGGAGACCCAGTACTTC. Its protein product is CSVPGGETQYF.